The 14 T cell receptor beta chains presented below share a single source sample, sequenced in a study of T-cell memory formation after mild COVID-19. TCRdb re-analysed the 5' RACE reads in MiXCR, keeping a single row per CDR3 protein. The sample holds hundreds of thousands of distinct CDR3 sequences, 28% seen once. Sample: PBMCs or a T cell subset sorted from them (not recorded which). The receptors stem from an adult woman who had mild COVID-19 (a few samples of this study predate the infection). Cell type and time point are not known.

The chain joins TRBV24-1 to TRBJ2-3; TRBD1 might be the D (5 bases). Germline lookup yields CDR1 KGHDR and CDR2 SFDVKD. The CDR3 has 13 amino acids. V lost 3 bases and J 2 bases, leaving 5 bases between the germline ends. In nucleotides, the CDR3 is TGTGCCACCAGTGATGGACACACAGATACGCAGTATTTT. Protein product: CATSDGHTDTQYF.

The chain combines TRBV5-6 with TRBJ2-7; D uncertain. V shed 2 bases and J shed 6 bases, with 9 bases lying between them. The CDR3 has 12 amino acids. Germline CDR1 is SGHDT and CDR2 is YYEEEE. The CDR3 DNA sequence: TGTGCCAGCAGCTTCAGGCCCGGCGAGCAGTACTTC. It yields the protein CASSFRPGEQYF. The whole variable domain, filled in from reference TRBV5-6 and TRBJ2-7, reads DAGVTQSPTHLIKTRGQQVTLRCSPKSGHDTVSWYQQALGQGPQFIFQYYEEEERQRGNFPDRFSGHQFPNYSSELNVNALLLGDSALYLCASSFRPGEQYFGPGTRLTVT.

The V call is TRBV5-1, the J call TRBJ2-1, with D possibly being TRBD1 (5 bases). The CDR3 consists of 13 residues. Trimming cost V 0 bases and J 7 bases, with 8 bases left between them. The V gene's germline CDR1 is SGHRS and CDR2 YFSETQ. CDR3 DNA sequence: TGCGCCAGCAGCTTGGTAGGGGTTAATGAGCAGTTCTTC. Its translation: CASSLVGVNEQFF.

This clonotype appeared a few times. J is TRBJ2-7 and V is TRBV7-6, with D possibly TRBD1 on 6 matching bases. CDR1 and CDR2 (germline): SGHVS, FNYEAQ. The CDR3 is 19 residues long. Trimming removed 0 bases from V and 5 bases from J, with 26 bases in between. The CDR3 bases are TGTGCCAGCAGCTTAGCGCTGGGACAAGGGCATTCGGGACCACACGAGCAGTACTTC. Translation gives CASSLALGQGHSGPHEQYF.

The chain employs TRBV27 and TRBJ2-1; 7 nucleotides line up with TRBD1. Per the germline V gene, CDR1 is MNHEY and CDR2 is SMNVEV (reference sequence). The CDR3 sequence is 13 residues long. V lost 7 bases, J lost 8 bases, and 8 bases stayed unmatched. CDR3 coding DNA: TGTGCCAGCACCCTACAGGGGTCCCATGAGCAGTTCTTC. It encodes CASTLQGSHEQFF.

The chain couples TRBV11-2 to TRBJ2-1; possibly TRBD2 for D (5 bases). This CDR3 spans 16 amino acids. Trimming took off 5 bases at V and 0 bases at J, with 14 bases between the two ends. The germline V gene encodes CDR1 SGHAT and CDR2 FQNNGV. CDR3 amino acids: CASSPPGSLSYNEQFF. CDR3 coding DNA: TGTGCCAGCAGCCCGCCGGGATCCCTCTCCTACAATGAGCAGTTCTTC.

The rearrangement uses TRBV7-9 and TRBJ2-1; D is uncertain. Trimming left V 6 bases short and J 7 bases short, with 13 bases between. Germline lookup yields CDR1 SEHNR and CDR2 FQNEAQ (reference sequence). CDR3 length: 13 amino acids. In DNA, the CDR3 is TGTGCCAGCAGGGGCCCAACACAGAATGAGCAGTTCTTC. Translation: CASRGPTQNEQFF.

This clonotype was found many times. The chain couples TRBV12-3 or TRBV12-4 to TRBJ2-2; D is possibly TRBD1 (6 bases). V dropped 5 bases and J dropped 4 bases, with 14 bases sitting between them. This CDR3 is built from 15 residues. The CDR3 nucleotides are TGTGCCAGCAGTAACGGCCAGGGGTCCACCGGGGAGCTGTTTTTT. Translation: CASSNGQGSTGELFF.

This clonotype has ten or more counts. The rearrangement uses TRBV20-1 and TRBJ1-2; no firm D call. V was trimmed by 5 bases and J by 5 bases, leaving 18 bases between them. The CDR3 is 14 amino acids. Germline V gene sequence: CDR1 DFQATT, CDR2 SNEGSKA (reference sequence). Here the CDR3 reads CSALGPPPVYGYTF. The DNA of the CDR3 is TGCAGTGCTCTCGGACCTCCGCCCGTTTATGGCTACACCTTC.

This clonotype occurred a few times. The chain couples TRBV11-2 to TRBJ2-7, with 12 bases lining up with TRBD2. CDR1 and CDR2 from the germline V gene are SGHAT and FQNNGV. The J segment lost 6 bases and the V segment lost 5 bases, leaving 5 bases of the junction unmatched. This CDR3 has 14 amino acids. The CDR3 DNA reads as TGTGCCAGCAGCGTTGGACTAGCGGGGCTCGAGCAGTACTTC. Protein product: CASSVGLAGLEQYF.

V and J are TRBV20-1 and TRBJ2-4; D not certain. CDR1 and CDR2 from the germline V gene are DFQATT and SNEGSKA (reference sequence). The length of the CDR3 is 13 residues. V was shortened by 3 bases and J by 0 bases, with 6 bases between the two germline ends. CDR3 in DNA: TGCAGTGCTAGTAGGGAAGCCAAAAACATTCAGTACTTC. Amino acid sequence: CSASREAKNIQYF.

The chain uses TRBV3-1 and TRBJ2-7; D not certain. V gave up 0 bases and J gave up 5 bases, with 8 bases separating them. Germline assignment: CDR1 LGHDT and CDR2 YNNKEL (reference sequence). The CDR3 covers 13 residues. For the CDR3, the DNA is TGTGCCAGCAGCCAAGATCATGGACACGAGCAGTACTTC. Encoded protein: CASSQDHGHEQYF.

Regarding this clonotype: Compared with germline, one end of the junction differs, possibly owing to a read error. This CDR3 reads CASSTSGTRTEAFF. Written as DNA, the CDR3 is TGTGCGAGCAGTACCTCAGGGACCCGCACTGAAGCTTTCTTT. The chain combines TRBV12-3 or TRBV12-4 with TRBJ1-1, with D possibly TRBD1 on 5 matching bases. The CDR3 is 14 residues long.

This sequence joins TRBV2 and TRBJ2-3; 12 bases are a match to TRBD2. The J segment lost 9 bases and the V segment lost 2 bases, leaving 9 bases of the junction unmatched. The CDR3 length is 16 residues. Germline CDR1 SNHLY, CDR2 FYNNEI. CDR3 sequence reads: CASSELKTSGRGTQYF. In DNA, the CDR3 is TGTGCCAGCAGTGAATTGAAGACTAGCGGGAGAGGCACGCAGTATTTT.